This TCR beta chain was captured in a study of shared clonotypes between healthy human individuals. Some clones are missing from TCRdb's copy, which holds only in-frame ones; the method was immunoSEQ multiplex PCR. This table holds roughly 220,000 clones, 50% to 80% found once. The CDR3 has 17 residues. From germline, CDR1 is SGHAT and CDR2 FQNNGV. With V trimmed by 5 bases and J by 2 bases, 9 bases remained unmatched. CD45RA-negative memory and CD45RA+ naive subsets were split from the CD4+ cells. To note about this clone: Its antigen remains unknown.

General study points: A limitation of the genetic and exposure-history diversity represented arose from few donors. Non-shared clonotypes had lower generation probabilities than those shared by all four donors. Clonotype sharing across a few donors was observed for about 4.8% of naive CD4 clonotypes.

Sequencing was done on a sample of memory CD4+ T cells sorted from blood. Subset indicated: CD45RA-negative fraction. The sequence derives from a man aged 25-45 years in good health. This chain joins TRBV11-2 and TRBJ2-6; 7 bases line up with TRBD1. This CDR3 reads CASSPRQGAAGANVLTF. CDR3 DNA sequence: TGTGCCAGCAGCCCCCGACAGGGAGCGGCTGGGGCCAACGTCCTGACTTTC.